A single T cell receptor (beta chain) is shown here with its context. This specimen comes from a study of T-cell memory formation after mild COVID-19. The trim removed 3 bases at V and 3 bases at J, leaving 12 bases unmatched. CDR1 and CDR2 (germline): KGHSH, LQKENI. The CDR3 is made up of 18 amino acids. MiXCR was run by TCRdb on the 5' RACE reads, yielding one entry per CDR3 protein. In the table there are roughly 510,000 distinct CDR3 sequences, 15% to 20% of which are singletons. Sequences were obtained from PBMCs or a T cell subset sorted from them (not recorded which). The sequence was collected from an adult woman who had mild COVID-19 (a few samples of this study predate the infection). Cell type and time point are not known. The rearrangement links TRBV18 to TRBJ2-3, with 10 bases fitting TRBD2. The CDR3 DNA follows: TGTGCCAGCTCACCGCTCGGGACTAGCGCCTCAGGAACAGATACGCAGTATTTT. Translation gives CASSPLGTSASGTDTQYF.